The 17 T cell receptor beta chains given below trace back to one sample, sequenced in a study of T cells in Graves' hyperthyroidism and ophthalmopathy. Amplification of TCR beta CDR3 regions used RNA as the template. First-round RT-PCR targeting the TCR CDR3 was performed with the HTBI primer set. TCRdb re-called the multiplex PCR reads through MiXCR, storing one row per CDR3 protein. The profile shows some 500,000 distinct CDR3 sequences, approximately 15% of them singletons. Sequences were obtained from blood. The origin of the receptors is a woman aged 18 to 35 with Graves' hyperthyroidism.

This clonotype was counted only a few times. The V gene is TRBV24-1, the J gene TRBJ2-1, with unresolved D. From germline, CDR1 is KGHDR and CDR2 SFDVKD. Trimming took 4 bases from V and 7 from J, leaving 7 bases between them. The CDR3 consists of 12 residues. The CDR3 protein is CATSEGKNEQFF. The DNA for the CDR3 is TGTGCCACCAGTGAAGGCAAGAATGAGCAGTTCTTC.

In this sample, this clonotype turned up many times. The chain employs TRBV7-6 and TRBJ1-1; 8 bases match TRBD1. V lost 1 base, J lost 8 bases, and 6 bases stayed unmatched. CDR1 is SGHVS, CDR2 FNYEAQ, per germline. This CDR3 comprises 14 residues. As DNA, the CDR3 is TGTGCCAGCAGCTTAGGACCAGGGGGCTCAGAAGCTTTCTTT. This translates into CASSLGPGGSEAFF.

There are many counts of this clonotype. The chain is built from TRBV20-1 and TRBJ2-2, with 12 bases aligning to TRBD2. This CDR3 is built from 14 residues. The V gene end was trimmed by 7 bases and the J gene end by 2 bases; junction bases not matched to a gene: 2. Germline V lookup: CDR1 DFQATT, CDR2 SNEGSKA (reference sequence). The DNA for the CDR3 is TGCAGTGGACTAGCGGGAGAAAACACCGGGGAGCTGTTTTTT. It encodes CSGLAGENTGELFF.

J is TRBJ1-2 and V is TRBV7-8; 7 bases map to TRBD1. The CDR3 has 13 amino acids. Losses at the gene ends were 3 bases for V and 8 bases for J; bases not matched to a gene: 6. Germline values: CDR1 SGHVS, CDR2 FQNEAQ. The CDR3 coding sequence is TGTGCCAGCAGCTTTCAGGGGGACTCCGGCTACACCTTC. Amino acid sequence: CASSFQGDSGYTF.

The sample holds many counts of this clonotype. The V call is TRBV12-3 or TRBV12-4, the J call TRBJ1-6; 9 bases are shared with TRBD1. J lost 7 bases, V lost 9 bases, and 7 bases had no gene match. The CDR3 totals 14 residues. In DNA, the CDR3 is TGTGCCAGTCTACAGACAGGGGGGAATTCACCCCTCCACTTT. Translated: CASLQTGGNSPLHF.

The rearrangement links TRBV5-1 to TRBJ2-1, with 10 bases identical to TRBD2. In germline, CDR1 is SGHRS, CDR2 YFSETQ. The CDR3 runs 19 residues. V was clipped by 4 bases and J by 1 base; unmatched bases: 14. The CDR3: CASSDTISGRLQSYNEQFF. CDR3 bases: TGCGCCAGCAGCGATACTATTAGCGGGAGGCTTCAATCCTACAATGAGCAGTTCTTC.

This clonotype was seen repeatedly, ten times or more. The V call is TRBV5-1, the J call TRBJ2-3; D remains ambiguous. Trimming shortened V by 4 bases and J by 2 bases, and 14 bases separated the two germline ends. Germline lookup yields CDR1 SGHRS and CDR2 YFSETQ. CDR3 size: 15 residues. This chain's CDR3 is CASSIQGMITDTQYF. The CDR3 DNA sequence: TGCGCCAGCAGCATACAAGGCATGATCACAGATACGCAGTATTTT.

In this sample, this clonotype turned up many times. The gene calls are TRBV5-5 and TRBJ2-1; D is possibly TRBD2 (6 bases). The length of the CDR3 is 13 residues. V was pared by 7 bases and J by 7 bases, with 15 bases between. From germline, CDR1 is SGHKS and CDR2 YYEKEE (reference sequence). This CDR3 is CASLELGGNEQFF. DNA for the CDR3: TGTGCCAGCCTCGAATTGGGGGGAAATGAGCAGTTCTTC.

The chain uses TRBV6-1 and TRBJ2-7, with 9 bases lining up with TRBD1. The CDR3 contains 20 residues. The germline V gene encodes CDR1 MNHNS and CDR2 SASEGT. V was pared by 4 bases and J by 3 bases, with 22 bases of the junction left unmatched. The CDR3 DNA reads as TGTGCCAGCAGTGCCCCTATCACCGGGACAGGGATATTACCCCGCTACGAGCAGTACTTC. This encodes CASSAPITGTGILPRYEQYF.

This clonotype appeared many times. The V call is TRBV6-1, the J call TRBJ2-7, with TRBD1 matching over 8 bases. The CDR3 totals 14 residues. The V and J ends lost 3 bases and 2 bases, in that order; junction bases with no gene match: 3. Germline CDR1 and CDR2: MNHNS and SASEGT. The CDR3 here is CASSDGDRTYEQYF. The CDR3 DNA sequence: TGTGCCAGCAGTGATGGGGACAGGACCTACGAGCAGTACTTC.

This clonotype was seen ten or more times. The rearrangement links TRBV3-1 to TRBJ1-2, with 10 positions matching TRBD1. The CDR3 runs to 16 residues. V lost 3 bases to trimming and J lost 6 bases; unmatched junction nucleotides: 10. Germline assignment: CDR1 LGHDT and CDR2 YNNKEL (reference sequence). CDR3 amino acids: CASSQRTGGSPHGYTF. CDR3 nucleotides: TGTGCCAGCAGCCAGCGGACAGGGGGTAGTCCCCATGGCTACACCTTC.

This clonotype showed up many times. The chain has TRBV30 and TRBJ1-1; D unclear. Germline V gene sequence: CDR1 GTSNPN, CDR2 SVGIG (reference sequence). Trimming pared 0 bases from V and 1 base from J, leaving 9 bases between. The CDR3 has 14 residues. The CDR3: CAWSVTVQNTEAFF. In nucleotides, the CDR3 is TGTGCCTGGAGTGTAACGGTCCAGAACACTGAAGCTTTCTTT.

This clonotype came up a few times. The chain has TRBV7-8 and TRBJ2-7; no firm D call. From germline, CDR1 is SGHVS and CDR2 FQNEAQ. The CDR3 loop spans 14 amino acids. The V end was cut by 5 bases, the J end by 2 bases, with 13 bases between. CDR3 sequence reads: CASSPTVGPYEQYF. In nucleotides, the CDR3 is TGTGCCAGCAGCCCCACCGTGGGCCCCTACGAGCAGTACTTC.

There are a few counts of this clonotype. The chain couples TRBV12-3 or TRBV12-4 to TRBJ1-4; tentative D call: TRBD1 (5 bases). V was cut by 4 bases and J by 7 bases, with 13 bases left in between. The CDR3 is 14 amino acids. The CDR3 region has the DNA TGTGCCAGCAGTTCGACAGATGGTGTTGAAAAACTGTTTTTT. Amino acids: CASSSTDGVEKLFF.

This clonotype was recorded many times. V gene TRBV7-8 combines with J gene TRBJ2-2; 11 positions match TRBD1. Germline-derived CDR1 and CDR2 are SGHVS and FQNEAQ. The CDR3 extends over 20 amino acids. Trimming cost V 4 bases and J 6 bases; bases outside gene matches: 19. The CDR3: CASSYVLGTGGSSGSGELFF. The CDR3 DNA is TGTGCCAGCAGCTACGTTCTTGGGACAGGGGGTTCTAGCGGGTCCGGGGAGCTGTTTTTT.

This clonotype was counted at least ten times. The gene calls are TRBV28 and TRBJ2-7; TRBD2 is a possible D gene (5 bases). Per germline, CDR1 MDHEN and CDR2 SYDVKM. The CDR3 runs to 14 residues. With 8 bases removed from V and 2 bases from J, the gap between germline ends came to 16 bases. The CDR3 nucleotides read TGTGCCAGCGGGGAGCTAGCCCGTACCTACGAGCAGTACTTC. It translates to CASGELARTYEQYF.

This clonotype was recorded many times. This sequence joins TRBV7-9 and TRBJ1-2; TRBD1 aligns across 7 bases. The J segment lost 6 bases and the V segment lost 4 bases, leaving 8 bases of the junction unmatched. This CDR3 spans 14 amino acids. Germline V gene data show CDR1 as SEHNR and CDR2 as FQNEAQ (reference sequence). The CDR3 region is CASSSQGGYNGYTF. The CDR3 coding sequence is TGTGCCAGCAGCTCGCAGGGGGGCTATAATGGCTACACCTTC.